Each of the 25 T cell receptor beta chains below was sequenced from the same sample in a study of blood T cell repertoires in COVID-19. Measured with immunoSEQ multiplex PCR; TCRdb has only the in-frame clones, and not every one. The repertoire has under 150,000 clones, roughly 86% of them found once; the top ten carry about 2.1%. Material: peripheral blood. Receptors were obtained from a human donor in a cohort sampled during active COVID-19.

The V gene is TRBV4-3, the J gene TRBJ2-1; 8 bases are shared with TRBD2. The CDR3 runs 16 residues. CDR1 LGHNA and CDR2 YSLEER come from the germline V gene. V trimming: 0 bases; J trimming: 4 bases; junction bases outside the gene matches: 5. CDR3 coding DNA: TGCGCCAGCAGCCAAGATACGCAGCGGGAGTACAATGAGCAGTTCTTC. It translates to CASSQDTQREYNEQFF.

This clone was counted only a few times. The genes are TRBV5-4 and TRBJ2-4; 9 bases are a match to TRBD2. V shed 5 bases and J 2 bases; nucleotides not matched to a gene: 11. This CDR3 spans 17 amino acids. Germline CDR1 reads SGHNT; CDR2 reads YYREEE (reference sequence). The CDR3 spells CASSSGGGRGTKNIQYF. The CDR3, as DNA: TGTGCCAGCAGTTCTGGCGGCGGGAGGGGGACCAAAAACATTCAGTACTTC.

CDR3 region: CASSAWLGAGETQYF. CDR3 nucleotides: TGTGCCAGCAGCGCCTGGCTCGGCGCGGGAGAGACCCAGTACTTC. The rearrangement links TRBV9 to TRBJ2-5, with a tentative D call TRBD2 (5 bases). The V gene's germline CDR1 is SGDLS and CDR2 YYNGEE. Trimming pared 3 bases from V and 4 bases from J, leaving 16 bases between. The length of the CDR3 is 15 residues. Filled out from reference TRBV9 and TRBJ2-5, the complete variable domain reads DSGVTQTPKHLITATGQRVTLRCSPRSGDLSVYWYQQSLDQGLQFLIQYYNGEERAKGNILERFSAQQFPDLHSELNLSSLELGDSALYFCASSAWLGAGETQYFGPGTRLLVL.

The sample holds a few counts of this clone. The same CDR3 can be traced to other DNA sequences in this sample. The rearrangement uses TRBV2 and TRBJ2-5; the match to TRBD1 covers 10 bases. The V segment lost 4 bases and the J segment 1 base; nucleotides outside the gene matches: 3. From germline, CDR1 is SNHLY and CDR2 FYNNEI. This CDR3 contains 15 residues. The CDR3 region has the DNA TGTGCCAGCAGTGGGGACAGGGGACTCCAAGAGACCCAGTACTTC. This gives the protein CASSGDRGLQETQYF.

The chain links TRBV30 to TRBJ1-2; D not certain. This CDR3 is 13 amino acids long. CDR1 and CDR2 from the germline V gene are GTSNPN and SVGIG (reference sequence). V lost 1 base and J 0 bases, leaving 6 bases between the germline ends. CDR3 nucleotide sequence: TGTGCCTGGAGTGCGCGGGCTAACTATGGCTACACCTTC. This translates into CAWSARANYGYTF.

The chain couples TRBV4-3 to TRBJ2-1, with 9 positions matching TRBD2. Germline trimming cut 0 bases from V and 3 bases from J; bases unmatched to any gene: 6. This CDR3 is built from 17 residues. Germline V gene sequence: CDR1 LGHNA, CDR2 YSLEER. The CDR3 loop reads CASSQEGRLAVYNEQFF. The CDR3 DNA sequence: TGCGCCAGCAGCCAAGAAGGGCGACTAGCGGTCTACAATGAGCAGTTCTTC.

The chain uses TRBV19 and TRBJ1-4; D gene uncertain. The CDR3 is made up of 14 amino acids. CDR1 is LNHDA and CDR2 is SQIVND in the germline V gene (reference sequence). V was cut by 7 bases and J by 5 bases, with 14 bases left in between. This CDR3 reads CASTLAGYNEKLFF. CDR3 bases: TGTGCCAGTACTCTGGCGGGATACAATGAAAAACTGTTTTTT.

This chain links TRBV9 with TRBJ2-1; D possibly corresponds to TRBD1 (6 bases). The germline gives CDR1 SGDLS, CDR2 YYNGEE. This CDR3 contains 18 residues. The ends were cut back, 0 bases at V and 4 bases at J, with 20 bases in the middle. The DNA of the CDR3 is TGTGCCAGCAGCGTAGGGGCACAGGGCCGCCCGCCTTACAATGAGCAGTTCTTC. This encodes CASSVGAQGRPPYNEQFF.

This clone was counted a single time. The V gene is TRBV6-2 or TRBV6-3, the J gene TRBJ1-1, with 9 bases lining up with TRBD1. Germline CDR1 is MNHEY and CDR2 is SVGEGT. With V trimmed by 6 bases and J by 8 bases, 7 bases remained unmatched. CDR3 length: 13 amino acids. In nucleotides, the CDR3 is TGTGCCAGCAGCTCTAATACAGGGGGCGAAGCTTTCTTT. Encoded protein: CASSSNTGGEAFF.

This sequence joins TRBV6-2 or TRBV6-3 and TRBJ1-5; TRBD1 might be the D (6 bases). Germline lookup yields CDR1 MNHEY and CDR2 SVGEGT. The CDR3 covers 16 residues. Trimming took off 0 bases at V and 4 bases at J, with 13 bases between the two ends. CDR3 in DNA: TGTGCCAGCAGTTACTCGAAGGGCAGGGGTAATCAGCCCCAGCATTTT. It encodes CASSYSKGRGNQPQHF.

The chain carries TRBV6-5 and TRBJ2-7; 9 bases agree with TRBD1. The CDR3 runs to 13 residues. CDR1 is MNHEY, CDR2 SVGAGI, per germline. The V and J ends lost 5 bases and 5 bases, in that order; junction bases with no gene match: 4. The CDR3 DNA is TGTGCCAGCAGTCGGACAGGGGTCCACGAGCAGTACTTC. Translating it yields CASSRTGVHEQYF.

V and J are TRBV6-6 and TRBJ2-7, with D possibly matching TRBD1 (7 bases). In germline, CDR1 is MNHNY, CDR2 SVGAGI (reference sequence). The CDR3 has 12 amino acids. V lost 4 bases to trimming and J lost 7 bases, with 11 bases between them. CDR3 in amino acids: CASSLQGREQYF. CDR3 nucleotides: TGTGCCAGCAGTTTACAGGGGAGGGAGCAGTACTTC.

The J gene is TRBJ1-6, the V gene TRBV9, with a possible D match to TRBD1 (5 bases). Germline-derived CDR1 and CDR2 are SGDLS and YYNGEE. CDR3 size: 14 residues. With 2 bases removed from V and 8 bases from J, the gap between germline ends came to 11 bases. CDR3 region: CASSVVAGYSPLHF. As DNA, the CDR3 is TGTGCCAGCAGCGTTGTGGCAGGGTATTCACCCCTCCACTTT.

This chain links TRBV7-9 with TRBJ1-5; D not certain. V was shortened by 3 bases and J by 0 bases, with 6 bases between the two germline ends. CDR1 is SEHNR, CDR2 FQNEAQ, per germline (reference sequence). This CDR3 has 14 residues. The CDR3 spells CASSFTDSNQPQHF. CDR3 sequence (DNA): TGTGCCAGCAGCTTCACAGATAGCAATCAGCCCCAGCATTTT. Complete variable domain (other parts from reference TRBV7-9 and TRBJ1-5): DTGVSQNPRHKITKRGQNVTFRCDPISEHNRLYWYRQTLGQGPEFLTYFQNEAQLEKSRLLSDRFSAERPKGSFSTLEIQRTEQGDSAMYLCASSFTDSNQPQHFGDGTRLSIL.

This clone was observed a handful of times. The CDR3 nucleotides are TGTGCCATGGATTCGGACAGTCAAAATTCACCCCTCCACTTT. Its protein is CAMDSDSQNSPLHF. The chain uses TRBV10-3 and TRBJ1-6; tentative D call: TRBD1 (6 bases). V was cut by 9 bases and J by 7 bases, with 16 bases left in between. CDR1 ENHRY and CDR2 SYGVKD come from the germline V gene. This CDR3 region has 14 residues.

The table lists this clone with a count of one. The rearrangement uses TRBV4-2 and TRBJ1-1; TRBD1 is a possible D gene (5 bases). Germline CDR1 reads LGHNA; CDR2 reads YNFKEQ. CDR3 length equals 14 residues. V was trimmed by 4 bases and J by 4 bases, leaving 13 bases between them. The CDR3 here is CASSLQGGGTEAFF. In nucleotides, the CDR3 is TGTGCCAGCAGCCTCCAGGGAGGAGGCACTGAAGCTTTCTTT.

The count of this clone is one. V is TRBV7-3 and J is TRBJ2-1; possible D gene TRBD1, 7 bases. The germline V gene has CDR1 SGHTA and CDR2 FQGTGA. V gave up 2 bases and J gave up 2 bases, with 19 bases separating them. The CDR3 covers 18 residues. The CDR3 bases are TGTGCCAGCAGCTTACCCCTCGGGGGACAGACACCCTACAATGAGCAGTTCTTC. It translates to CASSLPLGGQTPYNEQFF.

The CDR3 DNA sequence: TGTGCCAGCAGCTTAGGTCCAGGGAGGGACTACGAGCAGTACTTC. This encodes CASSLGPGRDYEQYF. The genes are TRBV7-2 and TRBJ2-7; 7 bases are shared with TRBD2. The CDR3 runs 15 residues. V trimming: 1 base; J trimming: 3 bases; junction bases outside the gene matches: 6. Germline values: CDR1 SGHTA, CDR2 FQGNSA.

The rearrangement uses TRBV7-9 and TRBJ2-1, with a possible D match to TRBD1 (5 bases). Trimming shortened V by 4 bases and J by 7 bases, and 14 bases separated the two germline ends. CDR3 length: 14 residues. Germline CDR1 SEHNR, CDR2 FQNEAQ (reference sequence). The CDR3 bases are TGTGCCAGCAGCTCCCTTGCAGGGCGGAATGAGCAGTTCTTC. It codes for CASSSLAGRNEQFF.

The genes are TRBV7-3 and TRBJ2-5, with D perhaps matching TRBD2 (6 bases). From germline, CDR1 is SGHTA and CDR2 FQGTGA. The CDR3 spans 13 residues. Trimming removed 3 bases from V and 5 bases from J, with 10 bases in between. Written as DNA, the CDR3 is TGTGCCAGCAGCTTTAGTCGGGGGGAGACCCAGTACTTC. Its translation: CASSFSRGETQYF.

The chain recombines TRBV4-1 with TRBJ2-7, with D possibly being TRBD1 (6 bases). CDR1 and CDR2 from the germline V gene are MGHRA and YSYEKL. V shed 4 bases and J shed 2 bases, with 18 bases lying between them. CDR3 length equals 16 residues. CDR3 protein: CASSPEPTTGPYEQYF. CDR3 nucleotides: TGCGCCAGCAGCCCCGAACCGACGACAGGACCCTACGAGCAGTACTTC.

CDR3 sequence (DNA): TGTGCCAGCAGCTCACAAGGGGGGACAGGGATCACACCCCTCCACTTT. Translation: CASSSQGGTGITPLHF. The gene calls are TRBV11-2 and TRBJ1-6; TRBD1 agrees at 9 bases. The V gene end was trimmed by 4 bases and the J gene end by 11 bases; junction bases not matched to a gene: 12. The CDR3 has 16 residues. From germline, CDR1 is SGHAT and CDR2 FQNNGV.

V gene TRBV28 combines with J gene TRBJ1-5; a weak D match, TRBD1 (6 bases). V was shortened by 5 bases and J by 5 bases, with 22 bases between the two germline ends. This CDR3 spans 17 amino acids. CDR1 and CDR2 (germline): MDHEN, SYDVKM. For the CDR3, the DNA is TGTGCCAGCAGTCCGCCCCGGGGGGCTTGGGGGGATCAGCCCCAGCATTTT. It translates to CASSPPRGAWGDQPQHF.

The table lists this clone with a count of one. The V gene is TRBV19, the J gene TRBJ2-7, with 10 nucleotides matching TRBD1. The CDR3 is made up of 15 amino acids. The V and J ends lost 5 bases and 1 base, in that order; junction bases with no gene match: 5. Germline V gene sequence: CDR1 LNHDA, CDR2 SQIVND (reference sequence). CDR3 sequence reads: CASSSGTGASYEQYF. The CDR3 DNA follows: TGTGCCAGTAGTTCCGGGACAGGGGCGTCCTACGAGCAGTACTTC.

V and J are TRBV2 and TRBJ2-1; D possibly corresponds to TRBD2 (6 bases). Germline assignment: CDR1 SNHLY and CDR2 FYNNEI. V gave up 3 bases and J gave up 7 bases, with 10 bases separating them. This CDR3 spans 13 amino acids. CDR3 nucleotide sequence: TGTGCCAGCAGTGATAGCGGTCGGAATGAGCAGTTCTTC. Its translation: CASSDSGRNEQFF.